These T cell receptor beta chains were read from a single sample in a study of control samples from healthy donors and cancer patients. The table came from immunoSEQ multiplex PCR; TCRdb's copy has only in-frame clones and leaves some out. The sample holds 100,000 to 150,000 clones, 80% to 90% seen once. Specimen: blood. These receptors all stem from a man aged 35-49 years in good health. Both conserved end residues are part of each CDR3. The D gene is left open where the match is weak. Clone size is shown for a subset of rows, as once, few, many or a class of expanded clone.

j_call,v_call,clone_size,d_call,cdr3_aa,cdr3_nt
TRBJ1-3,TRBV6-1,few,-,CASSERISGNTIYF,TGTGCCAGCAGTGAACGGATCTCTGGAAACACCATATATTTT
TRBJ1-1,TRBV15,-,-,CATSRGNALNTEAFF,TGTGCCACCAGCAGAGGTAATGCGCTAAACACTGAAGCTTTCTTT
TRBJ1-4,TRBV7-9,-,TRBD1,CASSTGQGNEKLFF,TGTGCCAGCAGTACTGGACAGGGAAATGAAAAACTGTTTTTT
TRBJ2-2,TRBV24-1,once,-,CATRRLDTGELFF,TGTGCCACCAGACGTCTTGACACCGGGGAGCTGTTTTTT
TRBJ1-1,TRBV18,-,-,CASSPLVVEGDTEAFF,TGTGCCAGCTCACCTTTAGTGGTGGAGGGGGACACTGAAGCTTTCTTT
TRBJ2-7,TRBV29-1,-,-,CSVANSPLPDSREGF,TGCAGCGTTGCTAACAGCCCCCTCCCGGACTCCCGGGAAGGATTC
TRBJ2-6,TRBV10-2,-,-,CASSESWAGANVLTF,TGCGCCAGCAGTGAGTCATGGGCCGGGGCCAACGTCCTGACTTTC
TRBJ1-1,TRBV5-1,-,-,CASSLGTGNTEAFF,TGCGCCAGCAGCTTGGGGACGGGGAACACTGAAGCTTTCTTT
TRBJ2-5,TRBV11-2,-,-,CASSFRLQGAQETQYF,TGTGCCAGCAGCTTCCGCCTCCAGGGTGCTCAAGAGACCCAGTACTTC
TRBJ1-3,TRBV5-1,-,-,CASSLGGSSGNTIYF,TGCGCCAGCAGCTTGGGGGGGAGCTCTGGAAACACCATATATTTT
TRBJ2-7,TRBV6-4,-,TRBD2,CARQRGLAELYEQYF,TGTGCCAGGCAGAGGGGACTAGCGGAGCTCTACGAGCAGTACTTC
TRBJ1-2,TRBV5-4,-,-,CASSLWNREDGYTF,TGTGCCAGCAGTCTTTGGAACAGGGAAGATGGCTACACCTTC
TRBJ2-7,TRBV5-6,few,TRBD1,CASSLGQGGSYEQYF,TGTGCCAGCAGCTTGGGACAGGGTGGGTCCTACGAGCAGTACTTC
TRBJ2-1,TRBV27,-,TRBD2,CASSIWTSSYNEQFF,TGTGCCAGCAGTATCTGGACTAGCTCCTACAATGAGCAGTTCTTC
TRBJ2-6,TRBV13,-,-,CASSLRISGANVLTF,TGTGCCAGCAGCTTACGTATCTCTGGGGCCAACGTCCTGACTTTC
TRBJ1-5,TRBV24-1,-,TRBD1,CATSDAGTGVNQPQHF,TGTGCCACCAGTGACGCCGGGACAGGGGTCAATCAGCCCCAGCATTTT
TRBJ1-3,TRBV5-1,-,-,CASSFGSLGNTIYF,TGCGCCAGCAGCTTCGGGAGCCTAGGAAACACCATATATTTT
TRBJ1-2,TRBV2,-,-,CASSEEGRLYGYTF,TGTGCCAGCAGTGAAGAAGGGAGATTATATGGCTACACCTTC
TRBJ2-7,TRBV5-6,-,TRBD2,CASSLLAGGLYEQYF,TGTGCCAGCAGCTTACTAGCGGGGGGGCTCTACGAGCAGTACTTC
TRBJ1-1,TRBV11-2,-,TRBD1,CASRHIVRDRKTEAFF,TGTGCCAGCAGACATATCGTGAGGGACAGAAAAACTGAAGCTTTCTTT
TRBJ1-1,TRBV19,-,TRBD1,CASRRGLNTEAFF,TGTGCCAGTAGGAGGGGGCTGAACACTGAAGCTTTCTTT
TRBJ1-6,TRBV7-2,-,TRBD1,CASSPDRGGSPLHF,TGTGCCAGCAGCCCCGACAGGGGGGGATCACCCCTCCACTTT
TRBJ1-2,TRBV6-5,once,TRBD1,CASTNRDSGRYGYTF,TGTGCCAGCACGAATCGGGACAGCGGACGGTATGGCTACACCTTC
TRBJ2-2,TRBV3-1/TRBV3-2,-,TRBD2,CASSLGLAGTGELFF,TGTGCCAGCAGCCTGGGACTAGCGGGCACCGGGGAGCTGTTTTTT
TRBJ2-2,TRBV6-6,-,-,CASSVRDTSRELFF,TGTGCCAGCAGTGTCCGGGACACCTCTAGGGAGCTGTTTTTT
TRBJ1-5,TRBV30,once,-,CAWSGGASNQPQHF,TGTGCCTGGAGTGGCGGGGCTAGCAATCAGCCCCAGCATTTT
TRBJ2-2,TRBV28,-,-,CASSSLRELFF,TGTGCCAGCAGTTCTCTCCGGGAGCTGTTTTTT
TRBJ2-5,TRBV6-1,-,TRBD2,CASSAHMLLAGVEETQYF,TGTGCCAGCAGTGCCCATATGCTACTAGCGGGGGTGGAAGAGACCCAGTACTTC
TRBJ2-7,TRBV7-9,-,TRBD1,CASSLMGQGAEEQYF,TGTGCCAGCAGCCTCATGGGACAGGGGGCGGAAGAGCAGTACTTC
TRBJ2-2,TRBV18,-,-,CASSRNGDPEAGELFF,TGTGCCAGCTCACGCAACGGGGACCCCGAAGCCGGGGAGCTGTTTTTT
TRBJ1-2,TRBV16,-,-,CASSQGQGYGYTF,TGTGCCAGCAGCCAGGGGCAGGGGTATGGCTACACCTTC
TRBJ1-5,TRBV25-1,-,TRBD1,CASGTRRPGTGLPQPQHF,TGTGCCAGCGGTACACGGCGTCCCGGGACAGGGTTGCCTCAGCCCCAGCATTTT
TRBJ2-1,TRBV7-2,-,TRBD2,CASISGGGHNEQFF,TGTGCCAGCATCTCCGGGGGGGGCCACAATGAGCAGTTCTTC
TRBJ1-1,TRBV11-3,-,-,CASSLGWGDTEAFF,TGTGCCAGCAGCTTAGGGTGGGGTGACACTGAAGCTTTCTTT
TRBJ1-1,TRBV6-5,-,TRBD1,CASSSNRGGTEAFF,TGTGCCAGCAGTTCTAACAGGGGTGGCACTGAAGCTTTCTTT
TRBJ1-3,TRBV25-1,-,-,CASSEVGSNTIYF,TGTGCCAGCAGTGAAGTCGGAAGCAACACCATATATTTT
TRBJ1-1,TRBV27,-,-,CASSPTDGARGKAFF,TGTGCCAGCAGCCCTACGGATGGGGCCCGGGGGAAAGCTTTCTTT
TRBJ1-1,TRBV30,-,TRBD1,CAWVPGTGGTEAFF,TGTGCCTGGGTGCCGGGGACAGGGGGCACTGAAGCTTTCTTT
TRBJ2-1,TRBV7-9,few,-,CASSLVSGFYNEQFF,TGTGCCAGCAGCTTAGTTTCTGGCTTCTACAATGAGCAGTTCTTC
TRBJ1-1,TRBV4-3,-,TRBD1,CASSRTGARSTEAFF,TGCGCCAGCAGCCGCACAGGGGCGCGGAGCACTGAAGCTTTCTTT
TRBJ2-7,TRBV7-9,-,TRBD1,CASSPGQGQYF,TGTGCCAGCAGCCCAGGACAGGGTCAGTACTTC
TRBJ2-5,TRBV28,-,TRBD2,CASSFGGAETQYF,TGTGCCAGCAGTTTCGGGGGGGCAGAGACCCAGTACTTC
TRBJ1-1,TRBV30,-,TRBD1,CAWSARTGGALHTEAFF,TGTGCCTGGAGTGCCCGAACAGGGGGGGCCCTCCACACTGAAGCTTTCTTT
TRBJ2-2,TRBV4-3,-,-,CASSQDRVGGQPNTGELFF,TGCGCCAGCAGCCAGGATAGGGTCGGGGGACAACCGAACACCGGGGAGCTGTTTTTT
TRBJ1-1,TRBV6-5,-,-,CASSRDGSNTEAFF,TGTGCCAGCAGTCGGGACGGGTCGAACACTGAAGCTTTCTTT
TRBJ1-1,TRBV5-5,-,-,CASSSGLTNTEAFF,TGTGCCAGCAGCTCGGGACTTACGAACACTGAAGCTTTCTTT
TRBJ2-3,TRBV25-1,-,TRBD1,CASSESWTGGSTDTQYF,TGTGCCAGCAGTGAATCGTGGACAGGGGGTTCGACAGATACGCAGTATTTT
TRBJ1-1,TRBV7-9,-,-,CASKRLADTEAFF,TGTGCCAGCAAACGACTTGCGGACACTGAAGCTTTCTTT
TRBJ1-2,TRBV29-1,few,TRBD1,CSVALDRGYGYTF,TGCAGCGTTGCCCTCGACAGGGGGTATGGCTACACCTTC
TRBJ2-1,TRBV6-2/TRBV6-3,-,-,CASSWDGDPSYNEQFF,TGTGCCAGCAGTTGGGATGGGGACCCGAGTTACAATGAGCAGTTCTTC
TRBJ2-3,TRBV4-3,-,-,CASSLQLAVTDTQYF,TGCGCCAGCAGCCTCCAACTGGCAGTTACAGATACGCAGTATTTT
TRBJ1-2,TRBV2,-,-,CASSEPRRASYGYTF,TGTGCCAGCAGTGAACCACGACGGGCCTCTTATGGCTACACCTTC